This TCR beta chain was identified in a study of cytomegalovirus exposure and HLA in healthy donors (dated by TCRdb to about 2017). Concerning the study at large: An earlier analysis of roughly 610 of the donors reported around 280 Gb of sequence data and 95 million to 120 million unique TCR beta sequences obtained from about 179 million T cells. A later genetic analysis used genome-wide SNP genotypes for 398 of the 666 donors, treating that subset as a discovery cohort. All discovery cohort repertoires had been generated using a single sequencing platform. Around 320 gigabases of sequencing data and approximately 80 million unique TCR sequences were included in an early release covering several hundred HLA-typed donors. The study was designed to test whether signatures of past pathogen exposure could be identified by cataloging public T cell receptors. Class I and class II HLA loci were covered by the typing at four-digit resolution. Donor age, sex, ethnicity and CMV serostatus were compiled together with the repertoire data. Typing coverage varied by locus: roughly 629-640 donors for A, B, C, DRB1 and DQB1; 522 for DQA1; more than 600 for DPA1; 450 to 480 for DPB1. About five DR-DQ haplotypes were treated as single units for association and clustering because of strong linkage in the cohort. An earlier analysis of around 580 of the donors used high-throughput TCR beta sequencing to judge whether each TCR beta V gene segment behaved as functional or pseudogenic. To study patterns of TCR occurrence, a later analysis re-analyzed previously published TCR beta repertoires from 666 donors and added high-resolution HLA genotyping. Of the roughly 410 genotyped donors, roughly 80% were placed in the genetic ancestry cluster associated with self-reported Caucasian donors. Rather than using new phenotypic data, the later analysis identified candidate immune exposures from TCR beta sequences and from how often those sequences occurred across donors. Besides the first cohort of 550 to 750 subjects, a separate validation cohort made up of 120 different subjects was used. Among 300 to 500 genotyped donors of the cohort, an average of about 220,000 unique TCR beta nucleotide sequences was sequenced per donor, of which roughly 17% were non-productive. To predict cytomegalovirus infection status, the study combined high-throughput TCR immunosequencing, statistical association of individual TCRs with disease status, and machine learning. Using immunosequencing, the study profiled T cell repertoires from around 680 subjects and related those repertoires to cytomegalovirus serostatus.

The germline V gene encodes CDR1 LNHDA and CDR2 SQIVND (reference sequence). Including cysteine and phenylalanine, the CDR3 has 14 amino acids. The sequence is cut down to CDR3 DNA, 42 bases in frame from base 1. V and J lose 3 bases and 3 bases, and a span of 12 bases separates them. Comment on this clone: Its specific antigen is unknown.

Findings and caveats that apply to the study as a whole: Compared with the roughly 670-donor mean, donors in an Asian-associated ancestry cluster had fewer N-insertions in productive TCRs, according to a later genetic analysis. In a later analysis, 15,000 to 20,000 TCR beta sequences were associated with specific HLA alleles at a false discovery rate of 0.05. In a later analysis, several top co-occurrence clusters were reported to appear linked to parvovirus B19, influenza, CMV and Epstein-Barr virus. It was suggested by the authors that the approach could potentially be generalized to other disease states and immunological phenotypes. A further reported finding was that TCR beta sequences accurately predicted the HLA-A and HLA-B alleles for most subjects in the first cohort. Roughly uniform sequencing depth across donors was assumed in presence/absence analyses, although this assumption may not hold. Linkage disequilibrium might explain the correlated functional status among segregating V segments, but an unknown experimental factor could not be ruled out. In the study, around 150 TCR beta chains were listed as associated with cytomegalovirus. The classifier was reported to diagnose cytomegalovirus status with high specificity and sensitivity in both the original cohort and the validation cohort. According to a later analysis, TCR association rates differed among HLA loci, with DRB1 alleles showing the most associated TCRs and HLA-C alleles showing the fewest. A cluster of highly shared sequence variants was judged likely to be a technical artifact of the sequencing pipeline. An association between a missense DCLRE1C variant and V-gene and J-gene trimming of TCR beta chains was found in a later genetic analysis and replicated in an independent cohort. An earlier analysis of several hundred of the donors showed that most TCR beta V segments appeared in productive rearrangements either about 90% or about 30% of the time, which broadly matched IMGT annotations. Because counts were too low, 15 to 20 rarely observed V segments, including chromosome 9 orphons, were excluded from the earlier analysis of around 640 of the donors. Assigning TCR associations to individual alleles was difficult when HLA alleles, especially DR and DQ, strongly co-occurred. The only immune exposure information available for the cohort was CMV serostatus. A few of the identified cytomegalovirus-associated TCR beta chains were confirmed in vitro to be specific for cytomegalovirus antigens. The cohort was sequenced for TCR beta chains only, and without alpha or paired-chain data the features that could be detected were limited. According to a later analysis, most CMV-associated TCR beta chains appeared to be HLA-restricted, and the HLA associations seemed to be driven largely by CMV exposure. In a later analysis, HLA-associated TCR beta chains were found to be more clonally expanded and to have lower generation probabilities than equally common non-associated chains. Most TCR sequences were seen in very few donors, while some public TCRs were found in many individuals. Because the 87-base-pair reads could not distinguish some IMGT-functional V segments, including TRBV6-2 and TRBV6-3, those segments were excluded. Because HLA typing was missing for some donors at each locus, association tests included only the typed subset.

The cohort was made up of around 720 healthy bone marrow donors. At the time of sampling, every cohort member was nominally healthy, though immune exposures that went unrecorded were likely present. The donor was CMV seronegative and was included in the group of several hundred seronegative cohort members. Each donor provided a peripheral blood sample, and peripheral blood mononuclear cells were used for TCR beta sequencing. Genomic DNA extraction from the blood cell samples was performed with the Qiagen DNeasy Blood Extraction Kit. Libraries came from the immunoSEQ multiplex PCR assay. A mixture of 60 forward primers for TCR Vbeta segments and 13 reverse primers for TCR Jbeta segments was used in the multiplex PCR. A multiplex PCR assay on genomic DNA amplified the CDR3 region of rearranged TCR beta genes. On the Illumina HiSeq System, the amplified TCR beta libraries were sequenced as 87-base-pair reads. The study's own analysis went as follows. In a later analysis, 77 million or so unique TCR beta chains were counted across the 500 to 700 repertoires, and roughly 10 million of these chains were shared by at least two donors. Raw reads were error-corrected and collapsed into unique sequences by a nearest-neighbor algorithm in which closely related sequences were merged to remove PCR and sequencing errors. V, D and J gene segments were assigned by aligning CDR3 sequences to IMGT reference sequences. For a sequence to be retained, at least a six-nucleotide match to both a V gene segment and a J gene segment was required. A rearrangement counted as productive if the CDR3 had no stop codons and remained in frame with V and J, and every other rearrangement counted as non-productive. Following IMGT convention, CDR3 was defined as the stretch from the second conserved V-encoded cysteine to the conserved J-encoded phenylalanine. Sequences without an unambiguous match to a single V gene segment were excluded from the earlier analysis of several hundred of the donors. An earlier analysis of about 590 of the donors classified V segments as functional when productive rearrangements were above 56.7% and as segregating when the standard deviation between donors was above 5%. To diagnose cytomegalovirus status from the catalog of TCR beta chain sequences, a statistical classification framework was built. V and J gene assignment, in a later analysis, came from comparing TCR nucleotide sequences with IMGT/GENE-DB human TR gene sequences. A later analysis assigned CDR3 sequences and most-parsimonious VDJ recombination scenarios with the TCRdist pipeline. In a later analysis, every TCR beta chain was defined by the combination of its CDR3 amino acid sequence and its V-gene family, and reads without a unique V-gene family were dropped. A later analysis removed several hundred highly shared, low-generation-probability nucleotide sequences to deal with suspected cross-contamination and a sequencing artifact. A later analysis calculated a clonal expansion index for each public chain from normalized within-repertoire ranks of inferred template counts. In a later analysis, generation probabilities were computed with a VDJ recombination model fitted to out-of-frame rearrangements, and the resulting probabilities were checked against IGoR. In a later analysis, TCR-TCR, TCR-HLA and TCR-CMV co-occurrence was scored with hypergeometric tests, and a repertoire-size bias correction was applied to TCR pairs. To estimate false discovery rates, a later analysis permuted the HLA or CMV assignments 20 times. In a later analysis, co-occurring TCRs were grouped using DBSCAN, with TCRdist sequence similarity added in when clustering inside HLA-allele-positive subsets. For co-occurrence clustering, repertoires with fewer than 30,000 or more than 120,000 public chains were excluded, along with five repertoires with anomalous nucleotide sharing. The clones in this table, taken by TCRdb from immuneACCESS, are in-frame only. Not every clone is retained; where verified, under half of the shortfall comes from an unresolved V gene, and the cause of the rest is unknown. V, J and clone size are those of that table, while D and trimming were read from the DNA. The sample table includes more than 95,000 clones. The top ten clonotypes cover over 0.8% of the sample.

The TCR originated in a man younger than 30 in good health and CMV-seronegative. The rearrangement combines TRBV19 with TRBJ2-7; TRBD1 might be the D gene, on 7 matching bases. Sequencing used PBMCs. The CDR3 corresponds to CASSIPQGGYEQYF. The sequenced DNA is TGTGCCAGTAGTATCCCCCAGGGGGGCTACGAGCAGTACTTC.